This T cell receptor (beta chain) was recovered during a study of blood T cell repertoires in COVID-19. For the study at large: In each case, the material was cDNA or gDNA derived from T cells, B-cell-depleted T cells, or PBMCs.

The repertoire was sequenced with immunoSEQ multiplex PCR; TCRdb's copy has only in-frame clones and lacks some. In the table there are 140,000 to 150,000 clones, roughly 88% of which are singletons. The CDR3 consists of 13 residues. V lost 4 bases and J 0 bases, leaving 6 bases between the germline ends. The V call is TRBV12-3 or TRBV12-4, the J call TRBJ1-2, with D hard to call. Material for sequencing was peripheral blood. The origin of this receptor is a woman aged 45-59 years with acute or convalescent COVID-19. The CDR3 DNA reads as TGTGCCAGCAGTTCAACAGCTAACTATGGCTACACCTTC. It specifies CASSSTANYGYTF.